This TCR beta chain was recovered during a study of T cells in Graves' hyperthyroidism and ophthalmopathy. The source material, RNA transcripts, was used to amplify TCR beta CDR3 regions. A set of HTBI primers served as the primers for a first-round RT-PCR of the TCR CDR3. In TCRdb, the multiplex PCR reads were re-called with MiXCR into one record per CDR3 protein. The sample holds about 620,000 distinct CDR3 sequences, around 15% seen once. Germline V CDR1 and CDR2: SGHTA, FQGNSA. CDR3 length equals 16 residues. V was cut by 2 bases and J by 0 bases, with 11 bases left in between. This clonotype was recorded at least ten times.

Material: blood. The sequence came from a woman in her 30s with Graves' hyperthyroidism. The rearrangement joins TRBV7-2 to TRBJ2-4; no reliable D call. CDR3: CASSLMGYLAKNIQYF. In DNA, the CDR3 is TGTGCCAGCAGCTTAATGGGGTATCTAGCCAAAAACATTCAGTACTTC.